A single sample gave rise to the 20 T cell receptor beta chains below, sequenced in a study of T cell repertoires in aging, cancer and after chemotherapy. Peripheral blood genomic DNA, not sorted cells or RNA, was the template. TRB rearrangements spanning V, D and J were amplified using mixed TRB-A/B primers. TCRdb independently ran MiXCR on the multiplex PCR reads; one entry per CDR3 protein. The repertoire includes about 490 distinct CDR3 sequences, roughly a third of them detected once, and 30% to 40% sits in the top ten. The specimen was blood. The source is a human donor with a blood cancer.

This clonotype is labeled large. V usage is TRBV6-2 or TRBV6-3 and J usage is TRBJ2-6; D might be TRBD1 (5 bases). The CDR3 sequence is 15 residues long. Trimming took off 5 bases at V and 1 base at J, with 9 bases between the two ends. Germline V gene lookup returns CDR1 MNHEY and CDR2 SVGEGT. This CDR3 reads CASSVRVSGANVLTF. The CDR3 DNA reads as TGTGCCAGCAGTGTCAGGGTTTCTGGGGCCAACGTCCTGACTTTC.

This clonotype is classed as large. This sequence joins TRBV6-4 and TRBJ2-2, with 9 positions matching TRBD1. This CDR3 contains 15 residues. The V gene end was trimmed by 4 bases and the J gene end by 4 bases; junction bases not matched to a gene: 4. Germline assignment: CDR1 MRHNA and CDR2 SNTAGT. CDR3 in amino acids: CASSAATGGTGELFF. The CDR3 nucleotides read TGTGCCAGCAGTGCCGCGACAGGGGGCACCGGGGAGCTGTTTTTT.

This clonotype was seen just once. This CDR3 is CASSNTQGAENEQFF. In DNA, the CDR3 is TGTGCCAGCAGTAACACCCAGGGGGCCGAGAATGAGCAGTTCTTC. This chain joins TRBV6-7 and TRBJ2-1; TRBD1 matches 8 bases. TRBV6-7 is marked as an open reading frame, function uncertain. J lost 7 bases, V lost 5 bases, and 10 bases had no gene match. This CDR3 comprises 15 residues.

This clonotype has only a few counts. This sequence joins TRBV11-3 and TRBJ2-1; D not resolved. Germline V gives CDR1 SGHNT, CDR2 YENEEA. V lost 5 bases and J lost 6, with 11 bases in between. The CDR3 covers 13 residues. CDR3 coding DNA: TGTGCCAGCAGCCGCGGTGCTGTCAATGAGCAGTTCTTC. Residues: CASSRGAVNEQFF.

In this sample, this clonotype is medium-sized (0.01 to 0.1%). This sequence joins TRBV14 and TRBJ1-2; no clear D gene. CDR1 is SGHDN and CDR2 is FVKESK in the germline V gene. The V end lost 5 bases, the J end lost 2 bases, and 9 bases lay between the germline ends. This CDR3 spans 13 amino acids. Here the CDR3 reads CASSVVSNYGYTF. CDR3 DNA sequence: TGTGCCAGCAGCGTGGTTTCGAACTATGGCTACACCTTC.

This clonotype is classed as medium-sized. This chain uses TRBV19 with TRBJ1-5; 7 bases fit TRBD1. Germline CDR1 reads LNHDA; CDR2 reads SQIVND (reference sequence). This CDR3 is 13 amino acids long. The V segment lost 6 bases and the J segment 10 bases; nucleotides outside the gene matches: 9. The CDR3 DNA sequence: TGTGCCAGTAGCAATGACAGGGTCGGCCCCCAGCATTTT. It specifies CASSNDRVGPQHF.

Regarding this clonotype: The CDR3 ends on some other residue instead of the conserved phenylalanine or tryptophan, so this is likely a read error. The limits of the CDR3 on the DNA are not certain, so only TCRdb's listed CDR3 is given. The rearrangement joins TRBV6-2 or TRBV6-3 to TRBJ2-6; the tabulated D call, TRBD1, remains unverified against the DNA. CDR1 is MNHEY and CDR2 is SVGEGT in the germline V gene. With termini counted, the CDR3 has 8 amino acids. This CDR3 is CASSVRVS.

By sample fraction, this clonotype is large. This sequence joins TRBV6-5 and TRBJ2-6, with D possibly being TRBD1 (6 bases). There are 18 residues in the CDR3. CDR1 is MNHEY and CDR2 is SVGAGI in the germline V gene. Between the trimmed V and J ends, which lost 6 bases and 2 bases, there was a span of 20 bases. CDR3 loop: CASRRTGLDSPGANVLTF. CDR3 in DNA: TGTGCCAGCAGACGAACAGGGTTAGATTCCCCTGGGGCCAACGTCCTGACTTTC.

Judged by abundance, this clonotype is medium-sized. The chain couples TRBV10-2 to TRBJ1-5, with 7 nucleotides matching TRBD1. This CDR3 is 13 amino acids long. V lost 7 bases and J lost 7; bases outside the gene matches: 7. Germline assignment: CDR1 WSHSY and CDR2 SAAADI. In DNA, the CDR3 is TGCGCCAGCACTTCAGGGGGGGGACAGCCCCAGCATTTT. Translation: CASTSGGGQPQHF.

This clonotype was found a few times. The chain combines TRBV11-1 with TRBJ2-7, with TRBD2 as a possible D gene (5 bases). Trimming shortened V by 3 bases and J by 0 bases, and 24 bases separated the two germline ends. This CDR3 contains 19 residues. Germline V gene sequence: CDR1 SGHAT, CDR2 FQDESV (reference sequence). The CDR3 DNA follows: TGTGCCAGCAGCTTCGGCCCAATCTCACTGGCGGGTAGCTCCTACGAGCAGTACTTC. Its protein is CASSFGPISLAGSSYEQYF. The whole variable domain, remainder taken from reference TRBV11-1 and TRBJ2-7, is EAEVAQSPRYKITEKSQAVAFWCDPISGHATLYWYRQILGQGPELLVQFQDESVVDDSQLPKDRFSAERLKGVDSTLKIQPAELGDSAMYLCASSFGPISLAGSSYEQYFGPGTRLTVT.

The table lists this clonotype with a few counts. The chain combines TRBV28 with TRBJ1-6; 10 bases are shared with TRBD1. CDR3 length equals 17 residues. The germline gives CDR1 MDHEN, CDR2 SYDVKM. The V and J ends lost 2 bases and 10 bases, in that order; junction bases with no gene match: 11. CDR3 sequence (DNA): TGTGCCAGCAGTTTAAGGGACAGGGGAGGAAAAGGATCACCCCTCCACTTT. This gives the protein CASSLRDRGGKGSPLHF.

V is TRBV6-2 or TRBV6-3 and J is TRBJ2-1, with D uncertain. Looked up from germline, CDR1 is MNHEY and CDR2 is SVGEGT. The CDR3 consists of 13 residues. With 6 bases removed from V and 6 bases from J, the gap between germline ends came to 12 bases. The CDR3 loop reads CASSSALANEQFF. CDR3 sequence (DNA): TGTGCCAGCAGCTCGGCCCTTGCCAATGAGCAGTTCTTC.

In its sample, this clonotype ranks as large. The V and J genes are TRBV5-1 and TRBJ1-3; 8 nucleotides agree with TRBD1. V was pared by 1 base and J by 7 bases, with 7 bases of the junction left unmatched. Germline V gene lookup returns CDR1 SGHRS and CDR2 YFSETQ. The CDR3 sequence is 15 residues long. This CDR3 is CASSLSRDRLNTIYF. CDR3 DNA sequence: TGCGCCAGCAGCTTGTCCCGGGACAGGCTCAACACCATATATTTT.

This clonotype was counted only a few times. The genes are TRBV20-1 and TRBJ1-5, with D possibly being TRBD1 (6 bases). Germline-derived CDR1 and CDR2 are DFQATT and SNEGSKA (reference sequence). Trimming took off 0 bases at V and 0 bases at J, with 9 bases between the two ends. CDR3 length equals 15 residues. The CDR3 loop is CSAREGGYSNQPQHF. CDR3 nucleotide sequence: TGCAGTGCTAGAGAAGGGGGTTATAGCAATCAGCCCCAGCATTTT.

This clonotype is large within its sample. The genes are TRBV30 and TRBJ2-5; TRBD2 matches 7 bases. Germline loops: CDR1 GTSNPN, CDR2 SVGIG (reference sequence). This CDR3 has 16 residues. V was pared by 0 bases and J by 5 bases, with 12 bases of the junction left unmatched. CDR3 region: CAWSVRWRENFETQYF. The CDR3 DNA reads as TGTGCCTGGAGTGTACGTTGGCGGGAGAATTTCGAGACCCAGTACTTC.

The chain joins TRBV6-1 to TRBJ2-2; D might be TRBD1 (6 bases). The CDR3 is 16 residues long. With 7 bases removed from V and 7 bases from J, the gap between germline ends came to 22 bases. Germline V lookup: CDR1 MNHNS, CDR2 SASEGT. Here the CDR3 DNA reads TGTGCCAGCAACCCTACTGGGGGCGGAAACGGCGGGGAGCTGTTTTTT. Translation gives CASNPTGGGNGGELFF.

By share, this clonotype counts as medium-sized. This sequence joins TRBV7-9 and TRBJ2-3; possible D gene TRBD1, 6 bases. CDR3 size: 14 residues. The V gene's germline CDR1 is SEHNR and CDR2 FQNEAQ (reference sequence). Trimming pared 5 bases from V and 2 bases from J, leaving 11 bases between. CDR3 nucleotides: TGTGCCAGCAGCCCAGGACAGTACACAGATACGCAGTATTTT. Amino acids: CASSPGQYTDTQYF.

This clonotype was seen once. The gene calls are TRBV29-1 and TRBJ2-1; D remains ambiguous. V gave up 4 bases and J gave up 5 bases, with 6 bases separating them. Germline-derived CDR1 and CDR2 are SQVTM and ANQGSEA. This CDR3 is 11 amino acids long. The CDR3 region is CSVGRHNEQFF. For the CDR3, the DNA is TGCAGCGTTGGGCGCCACAATGAGCAGTTCTTC.

The chain couples TRBV6-4 to TRBJ2-3; 13 bases line up with TRBD2. The CDR3 extends over 16 amino acids. Unmatched junction bases numbered 3, after V lost 2 bases and J lost 4 bases. Germline CDR1 and CDR2: MRHNA and SNTAGT. CDR3 DNA sequence: TGTGCCAGCAGTGACACTAGCGGGGGGGGGTCAGATACGCAGTATTTT. Translated: CASSDTSGGGSDTQYF.

By sample share, this clonotype is large. This chain connects TRBV29-1 to TRBJ2-7; tentatively, D is TRBD2 (7 bases). V was trimmed by 6 bases and J by 4 bases, leaving 16 bases between them. There are 13 residues in the CDR3. Germline V gives CDR1 SQVTM, CDR2 ANQGSEA. CDR3 in DNA: TGCAGCGTGGGGGGGGCGGGACTGTACGAGCAGTACTTC. Translated: CSVGGAGLYEQYF.